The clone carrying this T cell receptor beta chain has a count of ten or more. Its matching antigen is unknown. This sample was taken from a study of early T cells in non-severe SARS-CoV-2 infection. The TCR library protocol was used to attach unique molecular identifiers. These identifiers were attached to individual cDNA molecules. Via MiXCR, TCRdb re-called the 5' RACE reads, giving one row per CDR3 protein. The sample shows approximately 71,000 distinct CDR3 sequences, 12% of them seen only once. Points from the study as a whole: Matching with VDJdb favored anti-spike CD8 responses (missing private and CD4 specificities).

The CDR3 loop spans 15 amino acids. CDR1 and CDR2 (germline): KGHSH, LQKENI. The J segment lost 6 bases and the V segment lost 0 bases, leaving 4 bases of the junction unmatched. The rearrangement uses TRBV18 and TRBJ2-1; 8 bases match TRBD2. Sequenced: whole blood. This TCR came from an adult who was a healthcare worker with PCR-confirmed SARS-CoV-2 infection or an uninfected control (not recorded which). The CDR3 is CASSPPGLEVNEQFF. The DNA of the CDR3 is TGTGCCAGCTCACCACCGGGACTAGAAGTCAATGAGCAGTTCTTC.